The 5 T cell receptor beta chains below come from one sample, sequenced in a study of blood T cell repertoires in COVID-19. Using immunoSEQ multiplex PCR, the repertoire was profiled, and TCRdb retains in-frame clones only, with some absent. Among approximately 250,000 clones, roughly 85% were seen once, and the ten largest hold more than 0.75%. Sequencing was performed on peripheral blood. The receptors originated from a man in his forties with acute or convalescent COVID-19.

The chain links TRBV19 to TRBJ2-1; TRBD1 might be the D (7 bases). V was trimmed by 7 bases and J by 5 bases, leaving 30 bases between them. Germline CDR1 LNHDA, CDR2 SQIVND (reference sequence). The CDR3 covers 19 residues. The CDR3 coding sequence is TGTGCCAGTACCCCAGGGGCAGGGGGGAACCGACCGGGGAACAATGAGCAGTTCTTC. Amino acid sequence: CASTPGAGGNRPGNNEQFF.

The chain uses TRBV19 and TRBJ1-5; no definite D call. The germline V gene has CDR1 LNHDA and CDR2 SQIVND (reference sequence). V was shortened by 8 bases and J by 4 bases, with 12 bases between the two germline ends. The CDR3 sequence is 13 residues long. The chain's CDR3 is CASRQDMNQPQHF. CDR3 nucleotides: TGTGCCAGTCGTCAGGATATGAATCAGCCCCAGCATTTT.

V and J are TRBV6-1 and TRBJ1-5, with D hard to call. The CDR3 has 14 residues. The germline V and J ends were trimmed by 2 bases and 5 bases, with 10 bases remaining between them. Germline loops: CDR1 MNHNS, CDR2 SASEGT. The CDR3 reads CASSENSVHQPQHF. In nucleotides, the CDR3 is TGTGCCAGCAGTGAAAACTCTGTCCATCAGCCCCAGCATTTT.

The rearrangement uses TRBV7-3 and TRBJ2-2; D is possibly TRBD1 (5 bases). CDR3 length: 13 amino acids. V was cut by 4 bases and J by 3 bases, with 6 bases left in between. Per germline, CDR1 SGHTA and CDR2 FQGTGA. The CDR3 loop is CASSSRDTGELFF. CDR3 DNA sequence: TGTGCCAGCAGCTCCAGGGACACCGGGGAGCTGTTTTTT.

J is TRBJ2-5 and V is TRBV5-5; 8 positions match TRBD2. The V gene end was trimmed by 1 base and the J gene end by 1 base; junction bases not matched to a gene: 3. CDR3 length: 15 residues. CDR1 is SGHKS and CDR2 is YYEKEE in the germline V gene (reference sequence). The CDR3 region is CASSLFTSGQETQYF. The CDR3 bases are TGTGCCAGCAGCTTGTTTACTAGCGGCCAAGAGACCCAGTACTTC.